The clone carrying this T cell receptor (beta chain) was picked up many times. Its antigen is not identified. This entry is derived from a study of T cells in Graves' hyperthyroidism and ophthalmopathy. Patients aged 18 to 65 had newly diagnosed hyperthyroidism of under 2 months' duration. The study excluded patients with uncontrolled infection, other autoimmune disease, pregnancy or lactation. Germline V gives CDR1 SGHVS, CDR2 FNYEAQ. The junction had 5 bases not matched to a gene; V was cut back by 4 bases and J by 5 bases. The CDR3 is made up of 16 amino acids. Points from the study as a whole: The model predicted ophthalmopathy a median around six months before onset. Blood also carried most thyroid clonotypes expanded above 0.001.

TCR beta CDR3 regions were amplified from RNA transcripts. With the HTBI primer set, the TCR CDR3 went through a first round of RT-PCR. TCRdb re-analysed the multiplex PCR reads in MiXCR, keeping a single row per CDR3 protein. This table has around 500,000 distinct CDR3 sequences, 13% to 15% appearing once. The TCR comes from a woman aged 40 to 50 with Graves' hyperthyroidism. The chain couples TRBV7-6 to TRBJ2-1; 13 bases line up with TRBD2. Sequenced material: blood. CDR3 DNA: TGTGCCAGCAGCTGGACTAGCGGGGGAGAAAACAATGAGCAGTTCTTC. It encodes CASSWTSGGENNEQFF.